This is a list of T cell receptor beta chains from one sample in a study of shared clonotypes between healthy human individuals. Assay used: immunoSEQ multiplex PCR; TCRdb lists only in-frame clones, some missing. The sample lists about 2 million clones, roughly 95% occurring once. Sequencing was carried out using naive CD8+ T cells sorted from blood. The receptors originated from a man aged 18 to 30 in good health. Both conserved end residues are part of each CDR3. A D gene is named only where the DNA matches it firmly. A row's size may be missing; if present it is once, few, many or a size class.

V gene	J gene	D gene	clone size	CDR3 protein	CDR3 DNA
TRBV7-9	TRBJ1-3	-	once	CASSLGGTIYF	TGTGCCAGCAGCTTAGGTGGCACCATATATTTT
TRBV4-1	TRBJ1-1	TRBD1	-	CASSPWTGGSNTEAFF	TGCGCCAGCAGCCCTTGGACAGGGGGCTCGAACACTGAAGCTTTCTTT
TRBV27	TRBJ2-7	TRBD2	-	CASSLSGVPYEQYF	TGTGCCAGCAGTTTGAGCGGGGTGCCCTACGAGCAGTACTTC
TRBV5-1	TRBJ1-5	-	-	CASSLSDGRNQPQHF	TGCGCCAGCAGCTTGTCCGACGGACGCAATCAGCCCCAGCATTTT
TRBV5-1	TRBJ2-7	TRBD1	-	CATREGAREDEQYF	TGCGCCACCCGTGAGGGGGCCCGGGAAGACGAGCAGTACTTC
TRBV5-1	TRBJ2-3	TRBD1	-	CASSSSGQGVGDTQYF	TGCGCCAGCAGCAGTTCGGGACAGGGGGTTGGAGATACGCAGTATTTT
TRBV13	TRBJ2-5	TRBD1	-	CASSYRGTKETQYF	TGTGCCAGCAGCTACAGGGGTACGAAAGAGACCCAGTACTTC
TRBV5-4	TRBJ2-3	-	-	CASSFSGSPPDTQYF	TGTGCCAGCAGCTTTTCGGGTTCCCCTCCAGATACGCAGTATTTT
TRBV7-9	TRBJ2-7	TRBD2	-	CASSLAGEGSYEQYF	TGTGCCAGCAGCCTAGCGGGAGAGGGGTCCTACGAGCAGTACTTC
TRBV10-1	TRBJ1-3	-	-	CASSEGSPSSGNTIYF	TGCGCCAGCAGTGAGGGCAGTCCGAGCTCTGGAAACACCATATATTTT
TRBV9	TRBJ2-7	-	-	CASSVGIVSEQYF	TGTGCCAGCAGCGTCGGGATCGTAAGCGAGCAGTACTTC
TRBV30	TRBJ2-3	-	-	CAVGADTQYF	TGTGCGGTGGGTGCAGATACGCAGTATTTT
TRBV7-8	TRBJ2-1	TRBD2	-	CASSFGLAGARSYNEQFF	TGTGCCAGCAGCTTCGGACTAGCGGGGGCTAGGTCCTACAATGAGCAGTTCTTC
TRBV19	TRBJ2-2	-	-	CASSIGLVGTGELFF	TGTGCCAGTAGTATCGGGCTAGTGGGCACCGGGGAGCTGTTTTTT
TRBV6-5	TRBJ2-1	-	-	CASSNGGYNEQFF	TGTGCCAGCTCCAACGGAGGTTACAATGAGCAGTTCTTC
TRBV7-9	TRBJ2-1	TRBD2	-	CASSLDPAGVNNEQFF	TGTGCCAGCAGCTTAGATCCAGCGGGAGTTAACAATGAGCAGTTCTTC
TRBV5-6	TRBJ2-7	-	-	CASSLATSAYEQYF	TGTGCCAGCAGCTTGGCGACTAGTGCATACGAGCAGTACTTC
TRBV7-9	TRBJ2-5	-	-	CASSLATGGGETQYF	TGTGCCAGCAGCTTAGCCACAGGGGGAGGGGAGACCCAGTACTTC
TRBV4-3	TRBJ2-1	-	-	CASSQGQGNEQFF	TGCGCCAGCAGCCAAGGTCAGGGCAATGAGCAGTTCTTC
TRBV5-6	TRBJ2-5	-	once	CASSPEGDETQYF	TGTGCCAGCAGCCCCGAGGGGGATGAGACCCAGTACTTC
TRBV6-1	TRBJ2-7	-	-	CASSTWGSYYEQYF	TGTGCCAGCAGTACTTGGGGCTCCTACTACGAGCAGTACTTC
TRBV13	TRBJ2-1	-	-	CASSLRYNEQFF	TGTGCCAGCAGCTTAAGATACAATGAGCAGTTCTTC
TRBV15	TRBJ1-2	-	once	CATSRDPGSSRGLTGYTF	TGTGCCACCAGCAGAGATCCAGGTTCGTCTCGGGGGCTAACTGGCTACACCTTC
TRBV9	TRBJ1-2	TRBD1	-	CASSVGQGDYGYTF	TGTGCCAGCAGCGTAGGACAGGGGGACTATGGCTACACCTTC
TRBV5-4	TRBJ1-1	-	-	CASSGRGNTEAFF	TGTGCCAGCAGCGGAAGGGGGAACACTGAAGCTTTCTTT
TRBV7-2	TRBJ1-6	-	-	CASSLGQGSSPLHF	TGTGCCAGCAGCTTGGGGCAGGGGAGTTCACCCCTCCACTTT
TRBV27	TRBJ2-3	-	-	CASSLSAHTDTQYF	TGTGCCAGCAGTTTATCGGCCCACACAGATACGCAGTATTTT
TRBV9	TRBJ2-3	TRBD2	-	CASSVGGGGGTDTQYF	TGTGCCAGCAGCGTAGGTGGCGGGGGAGGCACAGATACGCAGTATTTT
TRBV4-1	TRBJ2-3	TRBD1	-	CASSYRDSTTDTQYF	TGCGCCAGCAGCTACCGGGACAGCACAACAGATACGCAGTATTTT
TRBV9	TRBJ1-1	-	-	CASSVAQRNTEAFF	TGTGCCAGCAGCGTAGCACAGCGAAACACTGAAGCTTTCTTT
TRBV7-2	TRBJ2-5	TRBD2	-	CASSLAFRWEGTQETQYF	TGTGCCAGCAGCTTAGCATTTCGGTGGGAGGGTACACAAGAGACCCAGTACTTC
TRBV7-9	TRBJ1-3	-	-	CASSAVPGTSISSGNTIYF	TGTGCCAGCAGCGCCGTACCCGGTACAAGTATAAGTTCTGGAAACACCATATATTTT
TRBV6-5	TRBJ2-5	TRBD2	-	CASSYPGSGLETQYF	TGTGCCAGCAGTTACCCCGGTAGCGGGTTGGAGACCCAGTACTTC
TRBV5-3	TRBJ1-4	-	-	CARSLLWDIYNEKLFF	TGTGCCAGAAGCTTGTTATGGGACATCTATAATGAAAAACTGTTTTTT
TRBV7-9	TRBJ2-7	-	-	CASSLVASDEQYF	TGTGCCAGCAGCTTAGTAGCCTCCGACGAGCAGTACTTC
TRBV30	TRBJ2-7	-	-	CAWEGGSGYEQYF	TGTGCCTGGGAAGGGGGGTCCGGCTACGAGCAGTACTTC
TRBV9	TRBJ2-3	TRBD2	-	CASSERPGLADTQYF	TGTGCCAGCAGCGAGCGCCCCGGACTAGCAGATACGCAGTATTTT
TRBV19	TRBJ1-3	TRBD1	-	CASSPTVTGGPGNTIYF	TGTGCCAGTAGTCCGACGGTAACAGGGGGACCTGGAAACACCATATATTTT